These 26 T cell receptor beta chains came from one sample sequenced in a study of tissue T cells after allogeneic stem cell transplantation. Generated by immunoSEQ multiplex PCR, the TCRdb table keeps only in-frame clones and is missing some. This sample has under 9,000 clones, with approximately 34% found just once. Time point given: mouse harvest day 14 after allogeneic transplant. Tail vein injection delivered 10^7 T-cell-depleted bone marrow cells and 10^6 splenic CD5+ T cells. The material sequenced was skin. The receptors were sampled from a female BALB/c mouse given C57BL/6 T cells with graft-versus-host disease after an allogeneic hematopoietic cell transplant.

Points on this clone: Genes and germline are mouse. Read sequence stops 1 residue before the CDR3 end, and the germline J gene provides the missing end. Other DNA sequences in the sample encode the same CDR3. The chain couples TRBV26 to TRBJ2-1; D is undetermined. Trimming pared 2 bases from V and 0 bases from J, leaving 5 bases between. CDR1 is KGHPV and CDR2 is FQNQEV in the germline V gene (reference sequence). This CDR3 is 14 amino acids long. Partial CDR3 DNA: TGTGCCAGCAGTCTGGGGAATAACTATGCTGAGCAGTTC. It codes for CASSLGNNYAEQF. The whole CDR3 protein is CASSLGNNYAEQFF.

This clone was counted between two and nine times. Gene names and germline refer to mouse. The CDR3 extends 1 residue past the end of the read, so its final part is completed from the germline J gene. The J gene is TRBJ1-4, the V gene TRBV20; D is possibly TRBD1 (5 bases). Germline values: CDR1 GFQATS, CDR2 STVNSAI. The CDR3 is made up of 13 amino acids. The V and J ends lost 3 bases and 3 bases respectively, with 8 bases between them. CDR3 loop: CGARWGANERLFF. CDR3 DNA, as far as it was read: TGTGGTGCTAGATGGGGGGCCAACGAAAGATTATTT.

This clone came up a few times. Genes and germline are mouse. The sequenced fragment ends 1 residue before the CDR3 boundary, so the rest is inferred from the germline J gene. The chain joins TRBV26 to TRBJ2-3; either TRBD1 or TRBD2 may supply D (5 bases each). The CDR3 spans 15 residues. CDR1 is KGHPV, CDR2 FQNQEV, per germline (reference sequence). The V end was cut by 4 bases, the J end by 3 bases, with 14 bases between. CDR3 region: CASSPRTGEAETLYF. CDR3 bases read: TGTGCCAGCAGTCCCCGGACGGGGGAGGCAGAAACGCTGTAT.

This clone is medium-sized within its sample. Mouse names are used for the genes. The read stops 1 residue short of the end of the CDR3; the missing end is completed from the germline J gene. J is TRBJ1-4 and V is TRBV29; D perhaps matches TRBD1 (5 bases). Germline assignment: CDR1 MSHET and CDR2 SYDVDS. The CDR3 spans 12 residues. Trimming took 6 bases from V and 4 from J, leaving 6 bases between them. The CDR3 bases that were read are TGTGCTAGCAGGACAGACAACGAAAGATTATTT. It is translated as CASRTDNERLF. The entire CDR3 reads CASRTDNERLFF.

Concerning this clone: Gene names are the mouse ones. The read is 1 residue too short to cover the CDR3 end, so that end is filled in from the germline J gene. J is TRBJ1-2 and V is TRBV4, with 8 bases fitting TRBD1. Trimming at V came to 4 bases and at J to 4 bases, leaving 5 bases not matched to a gene. This CDR3 region has 14 residues. Germline CDR1 is LGHDT and CDR2 is YNNKQL (reference sequence). This CDR3 reads CASSWTGKGSDYTF. Partial CDR3 DNA: TGTGCCAGCAGCTGGACAGGGAAGGGCTCCGACTACACC.

The sample holds a few counts of this clone. Here the gene names and germline are mouse. Sequencing ends 1 residue short of the CDR3 end; the germline J gene provides the rest. This rearrangement joins TRBV26 to TRBJ2-4; tentatively, D is TRBD1 (6 bases). Per germline, CDR1 KGHPV and CDR2 FQNQEV (reference sequence). This CDR3 is built from 12 residues. V was trimmed by 8 bases and J by 3 bases, leaving 9 bases between them. The sequenced part of the CDR3 DNA is TGTGCCAGCCAGGGGCGACAAAACACCTTGTAC. Amino acids: CASQGRQNTLY. The full CDR3 reads CASQGRQNTLYF.

Of note for this clone: Mouse gene names and germline throughout. The read terminates 1 residue ahead of where the CDR3 ends, so the germline J gene completes it. The chain recombines TRBV14 with TRBJ2-4; 7 nucleotides match TRBD1. After removal of 5 bases from V and 0 bases from J, the junction contained 6 bases not matched to a gene. CDR1 is SGHDT and CDR2 is FRDEAV in the germline V gene. This CDR3 region has 15 residues. Incomplete CDR3 DNA: TGTGCCAGCAGACCAGACAGGGTTAGTCAAAACACCTTGTAC. It encodes CASRPDRVSQNTLY. The whole CDR3 reads CASRPDRVSQNTLYF.

With regard to this clone: The germline and genes are mouse ones. The read halts 1 residue ahead of the CDR3 end, with the missing end drawn from the germline J gene. The J gene is TRBJ1-1, the V gene TRBV5; 8 bases are a match to TRBD1. CDR1 is LGHNA and CDR2 is YNLKQL in the germline V gene (reference sequence). The V and J ends lost 2 bases and 5 bases, in that order; junction bases with no gene match: 4. The CDR3 runs 14 residues. CDR3 loop: CASSQQGARTEVFF. The sequenced CDR3 bases are TGTGCCAGCAGCCAACAGGGGGCGCGGACAGAAGTCTTC.

There are a few counts of this clone. The germline and genes are mouse ones. The CDR3 goes on 1 residue after the read ends, and that part is filled in from the germline J gene. This chain joins TRBV26 and TRBJ1-4; 10 bases agree with TRBD1. Germline trimming cut 4 bases from V and 3 bases from J; bases unmatched to any gene: 2. This CDR3 has 15 amino acids. Germline V CDR1 and CDR2: KGHPV, FQNQEV (reference sequence). The part of the CDR3 DNA that was read is TGTGCCAGCAGTCCGACAGGGGGCCCCAACGAAAGATTATTT. Translated: CASSPTGGPNERLF. The whole CDR3 reads CASSPTGGPNERLFF.

Details on this clone: Gene names and germline refer to mouse. Sequencing ends 1 residue short of the CDR3 end; the germline J gene provides the rest. This chain joins TRBV26 and TRBJ1-3; D gene ambiguous. The CDR3 covers 12 residues. Germline assignment: CDR1 KGHPV and CDR2 FQNQEV (reference sequence). Trimming took 6 bases from V and 0 from J, leaving 3 bases between them. The sequenced CDR3 bases are TGTGCCAGCAGACATTCTGGAAATACGCTCTAT. This sequence encodes CASRHSGNTLY. The full CDR3 protein is CASRHSGNTLYF.

About this clone itself: Gene names denote mouse genes. The read finishes 1 residue shy of the CDR3 end, and the germline J gene is used to complete it. This sequence joins TRBV12-2 and TRBJ2-4; 12 bases line up with TRBD2. Germline V CDR1 and CDR2: SGHLS, HYDKME. The J segment lost 7 bases and the V segment lost 4 bases, leaving 5 bases of the junction unmatched. The CDR3 is 14 amino acids. CDR3 residues: CASSLDWGGDTLYF. The CDR3 DNA, read in part, is TGTGCCAGCTCCCTCGACTGGGGGGGCGACACCTTGTAC.

This clone was counted between two and nine times. Mouse gene names apply. The read ends 1 residue shy of where the CDR3 ends; the end is completed using the germline J gene. The rearrangement uses TRBV13-1 and TRBJ1-1, with 7 positions matching TRBD1. The CDR3 totals 13 residues. The germline CDR1 and CDR2 sequences are NSHNY and SYGAGN. J gave up 0 bases and V 5 bases, and 1 base lay outside the gene matches. CDR3 residues: CASRGQTNTEVFF. CDR3 DNA (partial): TGTGCCAGCAGGGGACAGACAAACACAGAAGTCTTC.

In this sample, this clone turned up a few times. All gene names here are mouse names. The sequence runs out 1 residue before the end of the CDR3; the remainder is reconstructed from the germline J gene. The V and J genes are TRBV26 and TRBJ2-4, with D perhaps TRBD1 (6 bases). CDR1 is KGHPV, CDR2 FQNQEV, per germline (reference sequence). Trimming removed 4 bases at V and 2 bases at J, with 10 bases between. The CDR3 spans 14 residues. The CDR3 spells CASSQGTIQNTLYF. Incomplete CDR3 DNA: TGTGCCAGCAGTCAGGGGACAATTCAAAACACCTTGTAC.

This clone has a handful of counts. All gene names here are mouse names. The CDR3 goes on 1 residue after the read ends, and that part is filled in from the germline J gene. This chain connects TRBV15 to TRBJ2-4; D call uncertain. There are 12 residues in the CDR3. Germline CDR1 is SGHND and CDR2 is FRSKSL. V was trimmed by 1 base and J by 4 bases, leaving 3 bases between them. The CDR3 spells CASSLDKNTLYF. The sequenced part of the CDR3 DNA is TGTGCCAGCAGTTTAGACAAAAACACCTTGTAC.

This clone has a handful of counts. Germline and genes: mouse. The sequence runs out 1 residue before the end of the CDR3; the remainder is reconstructed from the germline J gene. Other DNA variants within this sample encode the same CDR3. This chain uses TRBV12-1 with TRBJ1-4, with D perhaps TRBD1 (6 bases). This CDR3 has 14 residues. Trimming shortened V by 1 base and J by 3 bases, and 8 bases separated the two germline ends. Germline lookup yields CDR1 SGHSN and CDR2 HYEKVE. The sequenced part of the CDR3 DNA is TGTGCCAGCTCTCTAACAGGGACCAACGAAAGATTATTT. Its protein product is CASSLTGTNERLF. The whole CDR3 reads CASSLTGTNERLFF.

Concerning this clone itself: The germline and genes are mouse ones. From the germline J gene comes the end of the CDR3, since the read stops 1 residue before it. The rearrangement uses TRBV24 and TRBJ1-3; the D is unclear. Between the trimmed V and J ends, which lost 0 bases and 0 bases, there was a span of 18 bases. CDR1 is KGHTA, CDR2 FRNEEI, per germline. This CDR3 contains 19 residues. CDR3 bases read: TGTGCCAGCAGTCTGTATACCCCCCCGCGACATCATTCTGGAAATACGCTCTAT. Translation gives CASSLYTPPRHHSGNTLY. The whole CDR3 sequence is CASSLYTPPRHHSGNTLYF.

A remark on this clone: The genes and germline here are from mouse. Here the CDR3 reads CASSLTGYSGNTLYF. The part of the CDR3 DNA that was read is TGTGCCAGCAGCTTGACAGGTTATTCTGGAAATACGCTCTAT. V usage is TRBV3 and J usage is TRBJ1-3; tentative D call: TRBD1 (6 bases). The read gets to within 1 residue of the CDR3 end, and the germline J gene fills in the rest. The CDR3 length is 15 residues. Trimming shortened V by 3 bases and J by 0 bases, and 9 bases separated the two germline ends. Per germline, CDR1 SNHLY and CDR2 FYNGKV (reference sequence).

As to this clone: Mouse names are used for the genes. The observed sequence ends 1 residue before the CDR3 terminus, with the missing tail filled in from the germline J gene. This chain uses TRBV1 with TRBJ2-7, with 7 positions matching TRBD1. CDR1 NSQYPW and CDR2 LRSPGD come from the germline V gene (reference sequence). The CDR3 consists of 14 residues. After removal of 3 bases from V and 3 bases from J, the junction contained 5 bases not matched to a gene. CDR3 DNA, as far as it was read: TGCACCTGCAGTGCTAGTCAGGGGGTCTATGAACAGTAC. It encodes CTCSASQGVYEQY. The CDR3 in full is CTCSASQGVYEQYF. Full variable domain (remainder filled in from reference TRBV1 and TRBJ2-7): VTLLEQNPRWRLVPRGQAVNLRCILKNSQYPWMSWYQQDLQKQLQWLFTLRSPGDKEVKSLPGADYLATRVTDTELRLQVANMSQGRTLYCTCSASQGVYEQYFGPGTRLTVL.

In its sample, this clone ranks as medium-sized. Gene names are mouse gene names. Read data end 1 residue before the CDR3 end; the end is taken from the germline J gene. The chain uses TRBV26 and TRBJ1-4, with a possible D match to TRBD1 (5 bases). This CDR3 region has 14 residues. The V and J ends lost 5 bases and 0 bases respectively, with 7 bases between them. The germline V gene encodes CDR1 KGHPV and CDR2 FQNQEV (reference sequence). CDR3 region: CASSRQISNERLFF. Incomplete CDR3 DNA: TGTGCCAGCAGTAGACAGATTTCCAACGAAAGATTATTT.

On this clone itself: Mouse gene names apply. From the germline J gene comes the end of the CDR3, since the read stops 1 residue before it. This chain uses TRBV3 with TRBJ2-5; 8 bases are a match to TRBD2. This CDR3 is built from 13 residues. CDR1 and CDR2 from the germline V gene are SNHLY and FYNGKV (reference sequence). V lost 4 bases, J lost 3 bases, and 0 bases stayed unmatched. The sequenced CDR3 bases are TGTGCCAGCAGCTACTGGGGGCAAGACACCCAGTAC. Its protein product is CASSYWGQDTQY. The whole CDR3 sequence reads CASSYWGQDTQYF.

This clone is medium-sized by share. Gene names refer to mouse genes. The read gets to within 1 residue of the CDR3 end, and the germline J gene fills in the rest. The V call is TRBV12-1, the J call TRBJ1-2, with a possible D match to TRBD1 (6 bases). V was clipped by 3 bases and J by 6 bases, with 7 bases between them. Looked up from germline, CDR1 is SGHSN and CDR2 is HYEKVE. CDR3 size: 11 residues. The CDR3 DNA, read in part, is TGTGCCAGCTCTAGGGGGACCGACTACACC. Amino acids: CASSRGTDYT. The entire CDR3 protein reads CASSRGTDYTF.

This clone has just a few counts. Gene names denote mouse genes. From the germline J gene comes the end of the CDR3, since the read stops 1 residue before it. The chain links TRBV23 to TRBJ2-5. The CDR3 length is 13 residues. Germline CDR1 reads KGHTA; CDR2 reads FQNQQP. CDR3 residues: CSSSQNPQDTQYF. The part of the CDR3 DNA that was read is TGCTCCAGCAGTCAAAACCCCCAAGACACCCAGTAC.

For this clone: Gene names and germline match the mouse. The sequence runs out 1 residue before the end of the CDR3; the remainder is reconstructed from the germline J gene. This chain uses TRBV26 with TRBJ2-5, with D uncertain. Trimming cost V 2 bases and J 2 bases, with 5 bases left between them. The CDR3 totals 13 residues. The germline gives CDR1 KGHPV, CDR2 FQNQEV (reference sequence). The CDR3 DNA, read in part, is TGTGCCAGCAGTCTGACCAGCCAAGACACCCAGTAC. Translation: CASSLTSQDTQY. The whole CDR3 protein reads CASSLTSQDTQYF.

As for this clone: Mouse germline and gene names are used. The DNA ends 1 residue before the CDR3 does, and the rest of the CDR3 is filled in from the germline J gene. The rearrangement joins TRBV26 to TRBJ2-3, with a weak D call TRBD1 (6 bases). The CDR3 contains 14 residues. Looked up from germline, CDR1 is KGHPV and CDR2 is FQNQEV (reference sequence). The V gene lost 4 bases and the J gene lost 2 bases, with 10 bases spanning the gap. The CDR3 loop is CASSPRGFAETLYF. The covered CDR3 bases are TGTGCCAGCAGTCCCAGGGGATTTGCAGAAACGCTGTAT.

On this clone: Gene names are the mouse ones. Coverage ceases 1 residue before the CDR3 finishes, and the germline J gene fills in the end. The chain joins TRBV26 to TRBJ2-3, with TRBD2 identical over 9 bases. CDR1 is KGHPV and CDR2 is FQNQEV in the germline V gene (reference sequence). The CDR3 has 15 amino acids. V lost 2 bases and J lost 4; bases outside the gene matches: 4. CDR3 loop: CASSLMGGRPETLYF. CDR3 DNA, as far as it was read: TGTGCCAGCAGTCTGATGGGGGGGCGCCCAGAAACGCTGTAT.

A remark on this clone: The germline and genes are mouse ones. The read falls 1 residue short of the CDR3 end, and the missing part is taken from the germline J gene. The J gene is TRBJ2-4, the V gene TRBV1; 9 nucleotides line up with TRBD1. This CDR3 is built from 15 residues. Germline assignment: CDR1 NSQYPW and CDR2 LRSPGD (reference sequence). Unmatched junction bases numbered 4, after V lost 5 bases and J lost 1 base. The DNA read from the CDR3 is TGCACCTGCAGTCCCAGACAGGGGGGTCAAAACACCTTGTAC. Its protein is CTCSPRQGGQNTLY. The CDR3 reads in full as CTCSPRQGGQNTLYF.